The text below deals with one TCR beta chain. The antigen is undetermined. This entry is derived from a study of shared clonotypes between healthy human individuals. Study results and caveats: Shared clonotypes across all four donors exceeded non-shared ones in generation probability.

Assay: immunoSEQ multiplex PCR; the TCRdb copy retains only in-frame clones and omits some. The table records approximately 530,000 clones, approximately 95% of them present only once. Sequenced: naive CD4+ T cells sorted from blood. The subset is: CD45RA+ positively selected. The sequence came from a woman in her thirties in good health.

The CDR3 bases are TGTGCCAGCAGCGGGGGGGCGACAGGGTACTACGAGCAGTACTTC. Encoded protein: CASSGGATGYYEQYF. The chain joins TRBV5-4 to TRBJ2-7, with D perhaps given as TRBD1 or TRBD2 (7 bases each). V gave up 4 bases and J gave up 3 bases, with 17 bases separating them. This CDR3 has 15 amino acids. Germline CDR1 SGHNT, CDR2 YYREEE (reference sequence).